The T cell receptor beta chain under discussion was sequenced for a study of cytomegalovirus exposure and HLA in healthy donors. Germline lookup yields CDR1 MNHEY and CDR2 SMNVEV (reference sequence). The length of the CDR3 is 13 residues. The V and J ends lost 5 bases and 7 bases respectively, with 14 bases between them. Researchers ran the PCR with 60 Vbeta and 13 Jbeta primers. Assay: immunoSEQ multiplex PCR; the TCRdb copy retains only in-frame clones and omits some. In the table there are fewer than 200,000 clones, approximately 79% of which are singletons. The sample comprised PBMCs. The V gene is TRBV27, the J gene TRBJ1-1; D is possibly TRBD1 (5 bases). This TCR was sampled from a middle-aged man in good health and CMV-seropositive. For the CDR3, the DNA is TGTGCCAGCAGTAGGGGCCTCGTCGGTGAAGCTTTCTTT. It specifies CASSRGLVGEAFF.